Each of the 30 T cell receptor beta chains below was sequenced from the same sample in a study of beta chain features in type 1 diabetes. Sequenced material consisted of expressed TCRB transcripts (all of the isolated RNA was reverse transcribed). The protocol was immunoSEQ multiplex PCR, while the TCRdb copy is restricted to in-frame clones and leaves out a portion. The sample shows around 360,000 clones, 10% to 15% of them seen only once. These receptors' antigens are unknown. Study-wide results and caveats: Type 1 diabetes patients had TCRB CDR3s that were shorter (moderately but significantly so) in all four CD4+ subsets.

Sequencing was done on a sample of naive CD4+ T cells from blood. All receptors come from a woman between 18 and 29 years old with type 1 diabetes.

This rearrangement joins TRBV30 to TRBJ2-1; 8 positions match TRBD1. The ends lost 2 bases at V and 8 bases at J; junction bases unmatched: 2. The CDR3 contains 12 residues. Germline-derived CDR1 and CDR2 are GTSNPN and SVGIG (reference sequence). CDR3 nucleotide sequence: TGTGCCTGGAGTCACAGGGGGTATGAGCAGTTCTTC. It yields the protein CAWSHRGYEQFF.

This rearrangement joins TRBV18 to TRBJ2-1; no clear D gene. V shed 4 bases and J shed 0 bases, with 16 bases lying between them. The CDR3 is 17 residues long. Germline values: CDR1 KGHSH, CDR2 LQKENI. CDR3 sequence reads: CASSRNEVGSSYNEQFF. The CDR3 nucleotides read TGTGCCAGCTCACGAAACGAGGTCGGTAGCTCCTACAATGAGCAGTTCTTC.

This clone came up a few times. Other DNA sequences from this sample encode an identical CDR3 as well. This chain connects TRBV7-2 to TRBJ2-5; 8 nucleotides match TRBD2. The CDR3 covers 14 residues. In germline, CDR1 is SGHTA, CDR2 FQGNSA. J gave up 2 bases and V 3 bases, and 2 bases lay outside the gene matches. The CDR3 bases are TGTGCCAGCAGCTTTACTAGCGGTCAAGAGACCCAGTACTTC. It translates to CASSFTSGQETQYF.

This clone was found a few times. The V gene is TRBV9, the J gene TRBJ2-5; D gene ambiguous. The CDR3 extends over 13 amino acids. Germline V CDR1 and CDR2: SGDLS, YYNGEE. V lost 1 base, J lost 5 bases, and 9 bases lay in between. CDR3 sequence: CASSVRLGETQYF. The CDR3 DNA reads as TGTGCCAGCAGCGTAAGGCTCGGGGAGACCCAGTACTTC.

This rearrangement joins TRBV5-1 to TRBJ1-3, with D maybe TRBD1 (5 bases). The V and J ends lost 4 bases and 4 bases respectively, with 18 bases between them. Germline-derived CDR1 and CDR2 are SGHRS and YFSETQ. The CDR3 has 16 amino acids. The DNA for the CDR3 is TGCGCCAGCAGCGGAGGGGCCGGGACGCTCGGAAACACCATATATTTT. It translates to CASSGGAGTLGNTIYF.

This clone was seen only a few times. The CDR3 loop is CASSQGTSNVKNIQYF. CDR3 bases: TGCGCCAGCAGCCAAGGGACATCGAACGTCAAAAACATTCAGTACTTC. The rearrangement joins TRBV4-1 to TRBJ2-4; D is possibly TRBD1 (5 bases). Germline CDR1 and CDR2: MGHRA and YSYEKL. With 1 base removed from V and 3 bases from J, the gap between germline ends came to 13 bases. The CDR3 is 16 residues long.

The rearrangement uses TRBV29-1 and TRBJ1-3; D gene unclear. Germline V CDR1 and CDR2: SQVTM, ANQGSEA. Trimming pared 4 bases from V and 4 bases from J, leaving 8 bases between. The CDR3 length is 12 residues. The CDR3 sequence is CSVGGSGNTIYF. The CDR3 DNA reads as TGCAGCGTTGGAGGGTCCGGAAACACCATATATTTT.

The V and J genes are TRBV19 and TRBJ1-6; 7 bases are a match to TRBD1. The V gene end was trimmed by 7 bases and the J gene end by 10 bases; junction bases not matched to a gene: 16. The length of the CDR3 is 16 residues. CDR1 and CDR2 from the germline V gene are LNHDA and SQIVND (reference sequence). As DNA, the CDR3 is TGTGCCAGTACGGGACAGAGCAGCGGGCCGCGCTCACCCCTCCACTTT. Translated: CASTGQSSGPRSPLHF.

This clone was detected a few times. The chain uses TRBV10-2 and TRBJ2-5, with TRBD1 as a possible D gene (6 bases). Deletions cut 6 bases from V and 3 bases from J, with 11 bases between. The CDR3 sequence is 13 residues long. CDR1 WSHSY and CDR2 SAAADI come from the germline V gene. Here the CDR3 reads CASRLAGEETQYF. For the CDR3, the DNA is TGCGCCAGCAGACTCGCAGGGGAAGAGACCCAGTACTTC.

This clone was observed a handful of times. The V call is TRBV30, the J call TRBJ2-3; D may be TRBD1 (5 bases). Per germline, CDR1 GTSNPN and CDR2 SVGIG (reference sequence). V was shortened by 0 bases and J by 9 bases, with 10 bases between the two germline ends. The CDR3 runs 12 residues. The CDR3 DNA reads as TGTGCCTGGAGTGTACAGGCTGGGACGCAGTATTTT. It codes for CAWSVQAGTQYF. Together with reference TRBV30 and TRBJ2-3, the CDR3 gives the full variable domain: SQTIHQWPATLVQPVGSPLSLECTVEGTSNPNLYWYRQAAGRGLQLLFYSVGIGQISSEVPQNLSASRPQDRQFILSSKKLLLSDSGFYLCAWSVQAGTQYFGPGTRLTVL.

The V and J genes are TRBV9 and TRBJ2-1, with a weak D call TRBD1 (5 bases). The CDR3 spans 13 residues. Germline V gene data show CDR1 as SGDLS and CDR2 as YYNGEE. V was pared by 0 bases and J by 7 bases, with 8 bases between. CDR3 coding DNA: TGTGCCAGCAGCGTAGAAGGGGATAATGAGCAGTTCTTC. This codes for CASSVEGDNEQFF.

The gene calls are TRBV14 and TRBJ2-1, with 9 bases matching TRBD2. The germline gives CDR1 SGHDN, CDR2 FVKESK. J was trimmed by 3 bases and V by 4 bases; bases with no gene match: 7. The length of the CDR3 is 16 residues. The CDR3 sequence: CASSLPGTSHYNEQFF. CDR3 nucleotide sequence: TGTGCCAGCAGCCTCCCAGGGACTAGCCACTACAATGAGCAGTTCTTC.

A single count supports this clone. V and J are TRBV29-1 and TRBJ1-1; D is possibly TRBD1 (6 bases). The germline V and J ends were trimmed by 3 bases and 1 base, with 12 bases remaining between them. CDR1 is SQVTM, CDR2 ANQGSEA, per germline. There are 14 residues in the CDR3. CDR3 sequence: CSVEGETGNTEAFF. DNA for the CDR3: TGCAGCGTTGAGGGGGAGACAGGGAACACTGAAGCTTTCTTT.

The CDR3 is CASSQVSSGTGGNTGELFF. In DNA, the CDR3 is TGCGCCAGCAGCCAAGTCTCGTCCGGGACAGGGGGCAACACCGGGGAGCTGTTTTTT. J is TRBJ2-2 and V is TRBV4-3, with 12 bases lining up with TRBD1. This CDR3 is 19 amino acids long. V was pared by 1 base and J by 2 bases, with 8 bases of the junction left unmatched. CDR1 and CDR2 from the germline V gene are LGHNA and YSLEER.

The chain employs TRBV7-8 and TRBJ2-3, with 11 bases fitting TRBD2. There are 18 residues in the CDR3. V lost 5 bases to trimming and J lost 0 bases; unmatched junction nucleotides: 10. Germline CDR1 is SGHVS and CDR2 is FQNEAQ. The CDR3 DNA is TGTGCCAGCAGCCCCAGACTAGCGGGGATGAGGAGCACAGATACGCAGTATTTT. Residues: CASSPRLAGMRSTDTQYF.

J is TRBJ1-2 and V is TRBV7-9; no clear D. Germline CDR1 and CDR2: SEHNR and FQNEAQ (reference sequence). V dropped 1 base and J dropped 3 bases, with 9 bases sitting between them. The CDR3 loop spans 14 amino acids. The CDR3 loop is CASSLVDKYYGYTF. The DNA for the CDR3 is TGTGCCAGCAGCTTAGTCGACAAGTACTATGGCTACACCTTC.

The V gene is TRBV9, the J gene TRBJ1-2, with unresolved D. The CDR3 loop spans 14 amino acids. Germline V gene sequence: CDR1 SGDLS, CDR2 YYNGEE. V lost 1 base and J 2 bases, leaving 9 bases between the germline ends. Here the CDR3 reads CASSVSTENYGYTF. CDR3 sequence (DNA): TGTGCCAGCAGCGTATCTACGGAGAACTATGGCTACACCTTC.

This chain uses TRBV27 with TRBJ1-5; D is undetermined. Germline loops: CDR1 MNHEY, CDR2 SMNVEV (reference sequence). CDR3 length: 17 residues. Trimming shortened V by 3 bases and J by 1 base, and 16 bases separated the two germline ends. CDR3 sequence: CASSFSAVQRSNQPQHF. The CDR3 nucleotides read TGTGCCAGCAGTTTTTCGGCGGTCCAACGAAGCAATCAGCCCCAGCATTTT.

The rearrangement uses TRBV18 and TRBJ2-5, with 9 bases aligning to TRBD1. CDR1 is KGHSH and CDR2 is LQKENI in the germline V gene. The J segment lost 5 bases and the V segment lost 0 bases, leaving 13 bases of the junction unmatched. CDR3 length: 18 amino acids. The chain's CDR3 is CASSPPIGDRGASETQYF. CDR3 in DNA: TGTGCCAGCTCACCACCGATTGGAGACAGGGGGGCTTCTGAGACCCAGTACTTC.

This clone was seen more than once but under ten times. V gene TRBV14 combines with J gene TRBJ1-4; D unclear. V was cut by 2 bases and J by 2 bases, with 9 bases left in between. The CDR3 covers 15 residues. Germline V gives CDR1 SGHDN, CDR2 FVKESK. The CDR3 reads CASSQNTGTNEKLFF. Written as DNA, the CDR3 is TGTGCCAGCAGCCAAAACACCGGGACTAATGAAAAACTGTTTTTT.

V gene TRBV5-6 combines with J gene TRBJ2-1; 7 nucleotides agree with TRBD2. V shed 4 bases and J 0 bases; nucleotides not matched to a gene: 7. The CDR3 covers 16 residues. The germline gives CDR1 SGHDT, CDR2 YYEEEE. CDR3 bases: TGTGCCAGCAGCCCCAGCGGGGCGACCTCCTACAATGAGCAGTTCTTC. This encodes CASSPSGATSYNEQFF.

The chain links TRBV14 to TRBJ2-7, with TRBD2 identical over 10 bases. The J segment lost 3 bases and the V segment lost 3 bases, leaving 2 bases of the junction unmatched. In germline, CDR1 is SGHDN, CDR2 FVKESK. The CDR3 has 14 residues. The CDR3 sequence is CASSHPSGGYEQYF. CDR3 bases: TGTGCCAGCAGCCACCCTAGCGGGGGCTACGAGCAGTACTTC.

The CDR3 here is CAISPGTGNSGETQYF. CDR3 bases: TGTGCCATCAGTCCCGGGACAGGGAATTCCGGAGAGACCCAGTACTTC. The gene calls are TRBV10-3 and TRBJ2-5, with 9 nucleotides matching TRBD1. J lost 4 bases, V lost 5 bases, and 11 bases had no gene match. This CDR3 has 16 residues. Germline loops: CDR1 ENHRY, CDR2 SYGVKD.

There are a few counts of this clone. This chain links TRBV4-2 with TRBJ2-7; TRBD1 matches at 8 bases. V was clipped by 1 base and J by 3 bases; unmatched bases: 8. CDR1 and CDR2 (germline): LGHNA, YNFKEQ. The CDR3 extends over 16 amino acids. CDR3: CASSQVLRGTGYEQYF. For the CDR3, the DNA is TGTGCCAGCAGCCAAGTCCTTAGGGGGACAGGCTACGAGCAGTACTTC.

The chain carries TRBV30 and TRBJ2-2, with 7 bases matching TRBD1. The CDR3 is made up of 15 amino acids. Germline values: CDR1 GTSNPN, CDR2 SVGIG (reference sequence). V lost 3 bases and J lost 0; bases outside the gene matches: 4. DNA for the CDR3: TGTGCCTGGAGAAGGGACAGAGCGAACACCGGGGAGCTGTTTTTT. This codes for CAWRRDRANTGELFF. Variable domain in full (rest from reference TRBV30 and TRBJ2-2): SQTIHQWPATLVQPVGSPLSLECTVEGTSNPNLYWYRQAAGRGLQLLFYSVGIGQISSEVPQNLSASRPQDRQFILSSKKLLLSDSGFYLCAWRRDRANTGELFFGEGSRLTVL.

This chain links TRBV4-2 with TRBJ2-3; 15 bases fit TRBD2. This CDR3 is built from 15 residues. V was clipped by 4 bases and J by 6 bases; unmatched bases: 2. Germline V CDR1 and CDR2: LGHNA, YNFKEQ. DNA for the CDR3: TGTGCCAGCAGCCCCGGGACTAGCGGGAGGGATACGCAGTATTTT. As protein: CASSPGTSGRDTQYF.

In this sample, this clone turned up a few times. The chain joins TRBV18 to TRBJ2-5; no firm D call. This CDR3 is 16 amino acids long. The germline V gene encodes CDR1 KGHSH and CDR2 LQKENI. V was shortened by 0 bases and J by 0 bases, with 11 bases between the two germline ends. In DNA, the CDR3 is TGTGCCAGCTCACCACCGGTCCTCCGGGACCAAGAGACCCAGTACTTC. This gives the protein CASSPPVLRDQETQYF. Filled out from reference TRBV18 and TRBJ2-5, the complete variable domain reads NAGVMQNPRHLVRRRGQEARLRCSPMKGHSHVYWYRQLPEEGLKFMVYLQKENIIDESGMPKERFSAEFPKEGPSILRIQQVVRGDSAAYFCASSPPVLRDQETQYFGPGTRLLVL.

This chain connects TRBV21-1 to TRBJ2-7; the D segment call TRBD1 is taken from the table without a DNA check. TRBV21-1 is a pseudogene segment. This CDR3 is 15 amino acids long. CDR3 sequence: CASAIKTGNSYEQYF. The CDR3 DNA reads TGTGCCAGCGCAATCAAGACAGGGAACTCCTACGAGCAGTACTTC.

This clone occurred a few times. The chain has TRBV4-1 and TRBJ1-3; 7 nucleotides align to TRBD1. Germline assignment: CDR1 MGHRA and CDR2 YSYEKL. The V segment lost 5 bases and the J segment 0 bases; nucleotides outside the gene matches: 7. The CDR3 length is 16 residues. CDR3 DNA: TGCGCCAGCAGCGCCGGGACAGCAATCTCTGGAAACACCATATATTTT. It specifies CASSAGTAISGNTIYF.

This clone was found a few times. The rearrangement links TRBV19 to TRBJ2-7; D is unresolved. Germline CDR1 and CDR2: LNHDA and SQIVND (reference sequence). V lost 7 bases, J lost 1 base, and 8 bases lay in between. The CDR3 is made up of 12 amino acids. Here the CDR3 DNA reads TGTGCCAGTATTGGCAGATCCTACGAGCAGTACTTC. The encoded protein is CASIGRSYEQYF.